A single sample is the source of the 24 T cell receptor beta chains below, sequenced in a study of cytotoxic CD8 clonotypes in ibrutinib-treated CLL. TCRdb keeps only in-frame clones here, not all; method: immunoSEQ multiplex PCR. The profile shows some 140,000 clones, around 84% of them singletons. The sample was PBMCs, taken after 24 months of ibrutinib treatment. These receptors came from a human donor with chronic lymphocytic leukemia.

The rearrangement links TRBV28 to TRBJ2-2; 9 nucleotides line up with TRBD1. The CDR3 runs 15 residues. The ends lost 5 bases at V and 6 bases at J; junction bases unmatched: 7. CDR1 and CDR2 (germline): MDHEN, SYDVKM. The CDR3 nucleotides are TGTGCCAGCAGTGGGGACAGGGTCAGGTCCGGGGAGCTGTTTTTT. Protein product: CASSGDRVRSGELFF.

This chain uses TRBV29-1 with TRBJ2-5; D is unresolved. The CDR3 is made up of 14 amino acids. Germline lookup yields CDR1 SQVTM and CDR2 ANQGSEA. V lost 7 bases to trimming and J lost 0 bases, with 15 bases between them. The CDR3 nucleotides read TGCAGCGCCCAGCCTGGTAGTAACCAAGAGACCCAGTACTTC. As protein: CSAQPGSNQETQYF. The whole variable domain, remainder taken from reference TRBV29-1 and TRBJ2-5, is SAVISQKPSRDICQRGTSLTIQCQVDSQVTMMFWYRQQPGQSLTLIATANQGSEATYESGFVIDKFPISRPNLTFSTLTVSNMSPEDSSIYLCSAQPGSNQETQYFGPGTRLLVL.

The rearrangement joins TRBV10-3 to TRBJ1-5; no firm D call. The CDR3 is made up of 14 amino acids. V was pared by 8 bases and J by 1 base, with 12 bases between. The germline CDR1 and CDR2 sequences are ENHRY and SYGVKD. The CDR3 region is CAISDPSSNQPQHF. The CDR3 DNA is TGTGCCATCTCGGATCCCTCCAGCAATCAGCCCCAGCATTTT.

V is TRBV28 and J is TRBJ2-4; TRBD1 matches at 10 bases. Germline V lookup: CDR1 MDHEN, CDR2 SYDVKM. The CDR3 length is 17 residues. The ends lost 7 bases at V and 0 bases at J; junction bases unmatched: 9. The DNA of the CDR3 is TGTGCCAGCACAGACAGGGGGCTTAGGCTAGCCAAAAACATTCAGTACTTC. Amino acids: CASTDRGLRLAKNIQYF.

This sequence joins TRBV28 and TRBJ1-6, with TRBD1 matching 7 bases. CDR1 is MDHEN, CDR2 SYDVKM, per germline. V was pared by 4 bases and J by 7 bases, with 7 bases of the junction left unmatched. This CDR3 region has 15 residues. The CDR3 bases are TGTGCCAGCAGTTCCCTGGACAGGAAAAATTCACCCCTCCACTTT. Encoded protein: CASSSLDRKNSPLHF.

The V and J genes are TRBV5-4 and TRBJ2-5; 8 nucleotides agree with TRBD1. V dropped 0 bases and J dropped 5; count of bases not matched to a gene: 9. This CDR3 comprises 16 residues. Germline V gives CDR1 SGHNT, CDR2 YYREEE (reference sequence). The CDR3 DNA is TGTGCCAGCAGCTTGGGCGGGGCAGGGGGCCTGGAGACCCAGTACTTC. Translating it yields CASSLGGAGGLETQYF.

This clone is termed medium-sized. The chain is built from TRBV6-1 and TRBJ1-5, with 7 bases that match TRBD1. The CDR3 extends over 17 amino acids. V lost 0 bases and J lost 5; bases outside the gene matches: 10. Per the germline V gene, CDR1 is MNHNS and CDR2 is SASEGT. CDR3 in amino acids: CASSEAYYPTGHQPQHF. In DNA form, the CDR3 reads TGTGCCAGCAGTGAAGCGTATTACCCGACAGGGCATCAGCCCCAGCATTTT.

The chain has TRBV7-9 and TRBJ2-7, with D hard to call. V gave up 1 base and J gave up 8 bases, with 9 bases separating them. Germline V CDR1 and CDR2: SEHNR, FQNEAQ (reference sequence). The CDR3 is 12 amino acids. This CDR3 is CASSLVVQQQYF. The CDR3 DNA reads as TGTGCCAGCAGCTTAGTTGTCCAGCAGCAGTACTTC.

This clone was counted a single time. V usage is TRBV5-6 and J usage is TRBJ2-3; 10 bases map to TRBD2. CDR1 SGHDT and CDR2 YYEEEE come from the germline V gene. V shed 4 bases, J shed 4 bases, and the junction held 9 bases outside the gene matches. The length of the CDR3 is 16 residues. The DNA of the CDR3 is TGTGCCAGCAGCCCCATGGGGAGCGGGGGGGCAGATACGCAGTATTTT. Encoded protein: CASSPMGSGGADTQYF.

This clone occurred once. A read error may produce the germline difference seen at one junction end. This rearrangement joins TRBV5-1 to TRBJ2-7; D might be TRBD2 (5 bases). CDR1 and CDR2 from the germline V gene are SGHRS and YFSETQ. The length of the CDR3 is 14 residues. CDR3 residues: CASTLREGVSGQYF. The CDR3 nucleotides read TGTGCCAGCACCTTGCGTGAGGGTGTGAGTGGGCAGTACTTC.

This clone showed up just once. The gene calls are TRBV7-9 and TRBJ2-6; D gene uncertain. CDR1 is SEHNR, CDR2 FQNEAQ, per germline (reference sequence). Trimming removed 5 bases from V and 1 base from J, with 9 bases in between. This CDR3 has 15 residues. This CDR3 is CASSPSLSGANVLTF. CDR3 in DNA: TGTGCCAGCAGCCCCTCCCTTTCTGGGGCCAACGTCCTGACTTTC.

The CDR3, as DNA: TGTGCCAGTACCCTAGGAGGGGGACAGCCCCAGCATTTT. It translates to CASTLGGGQPQHF. The chain employs TRBV19 and TRBJ1-5; perhaps TRBD1 as D (6 bases). There are 13 residues in the CDR3. In germline, CDR1 is LNHDA, CDR2 SQIVND (reference sequence). V was pared by 7 bases and J by 7 bases, with 14 bases between.

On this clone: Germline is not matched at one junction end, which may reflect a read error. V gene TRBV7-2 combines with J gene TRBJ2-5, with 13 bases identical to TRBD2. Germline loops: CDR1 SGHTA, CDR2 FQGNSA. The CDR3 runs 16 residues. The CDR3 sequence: CASSDGTSGDQGTQYF. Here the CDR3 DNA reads TGTGCCAGCAGCGACGGGACTAGCGGGGACCAAGGGACCCAGTACTTC.

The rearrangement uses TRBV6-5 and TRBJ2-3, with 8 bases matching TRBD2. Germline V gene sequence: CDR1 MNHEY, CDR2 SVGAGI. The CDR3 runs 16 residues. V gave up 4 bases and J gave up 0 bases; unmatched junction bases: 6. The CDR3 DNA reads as TGTGCCAGCAGTTCTCATAGCGGGGTTAGCACAGATACGCAGTATTTT. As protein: CASSSHSGVSTDTQYF.

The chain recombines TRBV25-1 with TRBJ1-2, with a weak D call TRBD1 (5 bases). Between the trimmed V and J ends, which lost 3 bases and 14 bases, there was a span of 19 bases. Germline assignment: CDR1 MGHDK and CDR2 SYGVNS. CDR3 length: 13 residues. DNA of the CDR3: TGTGCCAGCAGTGAGTGGGGGACGTCTTTCTGGACCTTC. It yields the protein CASSEWGTSFWTF.

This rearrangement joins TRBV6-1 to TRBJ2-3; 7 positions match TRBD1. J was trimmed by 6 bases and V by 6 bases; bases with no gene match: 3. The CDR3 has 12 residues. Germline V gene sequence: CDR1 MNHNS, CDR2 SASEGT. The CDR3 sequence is CASRPTGDTQYF. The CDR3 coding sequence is TGTGCCAGCAGGCCGACAGGGGATACGCAGTATTTT.

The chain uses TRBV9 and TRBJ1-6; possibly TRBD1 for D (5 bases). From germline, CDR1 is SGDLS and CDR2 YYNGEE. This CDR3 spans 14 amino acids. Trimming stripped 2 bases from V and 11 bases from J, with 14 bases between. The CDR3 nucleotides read TGTGCCAGCAGCGTGGGAGGGGAGGTCACACCCCTCCACTTT. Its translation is CASSVGGEVTPLHF.

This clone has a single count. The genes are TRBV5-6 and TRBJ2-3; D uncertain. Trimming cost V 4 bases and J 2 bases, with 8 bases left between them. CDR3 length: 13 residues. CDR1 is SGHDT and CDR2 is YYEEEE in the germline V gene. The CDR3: CASSLGNTDTQYF. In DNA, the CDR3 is TGTGCCAGCAGCCTAGGGAACACAGATACGCAGTATTTT.

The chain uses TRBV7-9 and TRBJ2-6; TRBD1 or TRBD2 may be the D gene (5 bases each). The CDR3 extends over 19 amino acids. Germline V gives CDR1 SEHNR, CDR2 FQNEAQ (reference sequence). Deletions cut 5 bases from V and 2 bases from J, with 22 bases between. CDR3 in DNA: TGTGCCAGCAGCCCGAGGGGTCGGCAGCAAAGAGCTGGGGCCAACGTCCTGACTTTC. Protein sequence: CASSPRGRQQRAGANVLTF.

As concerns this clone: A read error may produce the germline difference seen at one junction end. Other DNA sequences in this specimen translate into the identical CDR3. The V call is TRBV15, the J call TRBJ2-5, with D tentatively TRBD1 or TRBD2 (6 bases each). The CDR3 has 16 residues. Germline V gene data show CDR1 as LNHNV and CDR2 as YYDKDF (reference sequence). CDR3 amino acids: CATSSLPGGGYQTQYF. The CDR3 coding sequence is TGTGCCACCAGCAGCCTCCCCGGAGGGGGATATCAGACTCAGTACTTC. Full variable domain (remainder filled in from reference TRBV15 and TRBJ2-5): DAMVIQNPRYQVTQFGKPVTLSCSQTLNHNVMYWYQQKSSQAPKLLFHYYDKDFNNEADTPDNFQSRRPNTSFCFLDIRSPGLGDTAMYLCATSSLPGGGYQTQYFGPGTRLLVL.

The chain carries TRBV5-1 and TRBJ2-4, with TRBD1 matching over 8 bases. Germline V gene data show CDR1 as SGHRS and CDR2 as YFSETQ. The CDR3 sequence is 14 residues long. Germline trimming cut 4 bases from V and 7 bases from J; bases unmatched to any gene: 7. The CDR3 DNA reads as TGCGCCAGCAGCCCAGGACAGGGTGGGAACATTCAGTACTTC. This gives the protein CASSPGQGGNIQYF.

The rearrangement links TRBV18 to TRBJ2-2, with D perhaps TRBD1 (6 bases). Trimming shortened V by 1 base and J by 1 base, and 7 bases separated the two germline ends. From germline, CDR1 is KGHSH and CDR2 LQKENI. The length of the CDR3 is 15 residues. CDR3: CASSPRQVNTGELFF. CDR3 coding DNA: TGTGCCAGCTCACCACGACAGGTGAACACCGGGGAGCTGTTTTTT.

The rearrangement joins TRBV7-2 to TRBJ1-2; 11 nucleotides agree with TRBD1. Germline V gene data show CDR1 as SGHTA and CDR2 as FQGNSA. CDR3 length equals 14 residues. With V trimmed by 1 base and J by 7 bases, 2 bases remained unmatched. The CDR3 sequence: CASSLGDRGIGYTF. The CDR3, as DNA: TGTGCCAGCAGCTTAGGGGACAGGGGGATTGGCTACACCTTC.

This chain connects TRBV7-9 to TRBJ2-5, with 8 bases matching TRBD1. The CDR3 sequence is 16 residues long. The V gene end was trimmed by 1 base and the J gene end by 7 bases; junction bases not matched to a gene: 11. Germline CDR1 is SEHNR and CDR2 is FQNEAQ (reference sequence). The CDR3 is CASSLGRTGHIGTQYF. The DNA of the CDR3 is TGTGCCAGCAGCTTAGGGAGGACAGGGCACATAGGGACCCAGTACTTC.